This record concerns one TCR beta chain sequence. The data originate from a study of blood T cell repertoires in COVID-19. Study-wide context: Samples came from the United States, Italy and Spain, spanning acute and convalescent COVID-19. PBMCs, B-cell-depleted T cells, or T cells provided the cDNA or gDNA that made up the material.

Original handling: Amplification of reference gene primers provided the estimated nucleated cell counts. Some clones are missing from TCRdb's copy, which holds only in-frame ones; the method was immunoSEQ multiplex PCR. The DNA was the basis for D and trimming; V, J and clone size are from that table. Among about 50,000 clones listed, around 85% were seen once. V gave up 4 bases and J gave up 7 bases; unmatched junction bases: 12. Germline V gene sequence: CDR1 SGHRS, CDR2 YFSETQ. CDR3 size: 17 residues. The TCR originated in a man between 60 and 75 years old with acute or convalescent COVID-19. Material: peripheral blood. The chain combines TRBV5-1 with TRBJ1-6; 9 positions agree with TRBD1. CDR3 in amino acids: CASSLFIGTGRNSPLHF. Here the CDR3 DNA reads TGCGCCAGCAGCCTCTTCATCGGGACAGGGCGAAATTCACCCCTCCACTTT.